The present entry profiles one T cell receptor beta chain with its context. Germline-derived CDR1 and CDR2 are SGHAT and FQNNGV. The junction had 5 bases not matched to a gene; V was cut back by 4 bases and J by 4 bases. This CDR3 is built from 15 residues. The entry originates in a study of shared clonotypes between healthy human individuals. The method was immunoSEQ multiplex PCR; TCRdb's version includes in-frame clones alone and lacks a portion of them. The sample consists of over a million clones, around 78% of them appearing once. The chain has TRBV11-2 and TRBJ2-5; TRBD1 matches 11 bases. The source is a man aged 18 to 30 in good health. Some clones in this sample may be carry-over from other donors' samples. The source material was memory CD4+ T cells from PBMCs. The subset: CD45RA-negative fraction. The CDR3 sequence is CASSSRTGGAETQYF. CDR3 DNA sequence: TGTGCCAGCAGCTCCAGGACAGGGGGCGCAGAGACCCAGTACTTC.